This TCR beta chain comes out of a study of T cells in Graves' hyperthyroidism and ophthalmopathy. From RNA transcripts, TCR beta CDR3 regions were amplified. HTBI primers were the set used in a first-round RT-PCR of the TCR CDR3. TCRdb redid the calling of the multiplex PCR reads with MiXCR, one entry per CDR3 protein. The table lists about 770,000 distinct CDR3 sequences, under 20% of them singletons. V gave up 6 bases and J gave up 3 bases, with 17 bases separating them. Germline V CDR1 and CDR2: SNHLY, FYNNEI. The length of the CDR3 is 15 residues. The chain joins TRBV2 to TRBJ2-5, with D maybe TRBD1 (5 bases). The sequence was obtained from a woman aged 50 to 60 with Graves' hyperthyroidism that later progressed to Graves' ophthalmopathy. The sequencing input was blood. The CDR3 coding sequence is TGTGCCAGCAGGGATCCCCGCAGGGTAAAAGAGACCCAGTACTTC. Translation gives CASRDPRRVKETQYF.